This entry features one TCR beta chain sequence. Antigen specificity is unknown. The data derive from a study of OX40 agonist ivuxolimab in advanced cancers. Regarding the study as a whole: Among the lowest peripheral clonal expansion occurred in 0.1-3.0 mg/kg partial responders. Expanded peripheral T cell antigen specificity was not determined. CD8+ T cells were the subset that, on average, had more expanded clones than CD4+.

Measured with immunoSEQ multiplex PCR; TCRdb has only the in-frame clones, and not every one. The profile covers around 100,000 clones, with 89% appearing a single time and around 0.16% taken by the ten largest. Germline V CDR1 and CDR2: MGHRA, YSYEKL. The CDR3 consists of 16 residues. Germline trimming cut 3 bases from V and 4 bases from J; bases unmatched to any gene: 7. The material was CD4+ or CD8+ T cells sorted from blood, obtained in a trial of the OX40 agonist ivuxolimab. This receptor was identified in an adult with an advanced solid tumor such as melanoma, head and neck, liver or kidney cancer. The gene calls are TRBV4-1 and TRBJ2-1, with 9 bases matching TRBD1. The CDR3 DNA follows: TGCGCCAGCAGCCAGGACGGGACAGGGTTTTACAATGAGCAGTTCTTC. Translating gives CASSQDGTGFYNEQFF.